The clone carrying this T cell receptor (beta chain) was picked up a small number of times. The antigen remains unidentified. The length of the CDR3 is 17 residues. Trimming stripped 1 base from V and 4 bases from J, with 19 bases between. The germline gives CDR1 LGHNA, CDR2 YNFKEQ. This specimen belongs to a study of T-cell reconstitution after alpha-beta-depleted transplantation in children. Study observations and caveats: Among T cells one year after transplant, newly produced cells accounted for most counts and diversity. There were some patients whose high TCRbeta diversity at day 60 came from surviving recipient T cells and thymic progenitors.

Unique molecular identifiers were incorporated when the TCRbeta library was constructed. One entry per CDR3 protein, called by TCRdb with MiXCR from the PCR reads. The sample lists 330,000 or so distinct CDR3 sequences, roughly 7.8% occurring once. This sequence joins TRBV4-2 and TRBJ1-2, with D tentatively TRBD1 (5 bases). This TCR was recovered from a female patient aged 2-10 years who had a stem cell transplant for Fanconi anemia, so the T cells may come from the graft donor. Here the sequenced sample was peripheral blood, taken 360 days after TCRalphabeta/CD19-depleted stem cell transplant. CDR3 loop: CASSQVGGEVSIYGYTF. In DNA form, the CDR3 reads TGTGCCAGCAGCCAAGTGGGGGGGGAAGTGAGCATCTATGGCTACACCTTC.